Following are 4 T cell receptor beta chains from one sample sequenced in a study of metastatic and nonmetastatic thyroid tumors (TCRdb year 2020). None of the patients had been given any treatment before thyroid surgery. The library was produced with PCR. The instrument was an Illumina HiSeq 4000. TCRdb reprocessing: public reads trimmed at Q25 with fastp, clones called with MiXCR, in-frame beta chains kept. The table for this sample lists fewer than 12,000 clones; around 12% of them were counted only once. Roughly 12% of the sample is held by the ten biggest clonotypes. The sequenced sample consisted of blood. The source is a female donor with papillary thyroid cancer or a benign thyroid nodule (not recorded which). Some clones in this sample may be carry-over from other donors' samples.

This chain connects TRBV7-9 to TRBJ2-1; D is possibly TRBD1 or TRBD2 (6 bases each). Trimming took 5 bases from V and 3 from J, leaving 14 bases between them. Germline values: CDR1 SEHNR, CDR2 FQNEAQ (reference sequence). CDR3 length: 15 amino acids. The CDR3 nucleotides are TGTGCCAGCAGCGTACAAGAGGGGGGCTACAATGAGCAGTTCTTC. It yields the protein CASSVQEGGYNEQFF.

This clone was seen ten or more times. The chain uses TRBV20-1 and TRBJ2-7; 8 bases are a match to TRBD2. Germline-derived CDR1 and CDR2 are DFQATT and SNEGSKA (reference sequence). The CDR3 length is 14 residues. V was clipped by 6 bases and J by 4 bases; unmatched bases: 11. This CDR3 reads CSAAGVSGGYEQYF. As DNA, the CDR3 is TGCAGTGCAGCGGGAGTATCTGGGGGGTACGAGCAGTACTTC.

The sample holds many counts of this clone. The chain has TRBV14 and TRBJ1-3; D gene ambiguous. Trimming took 4 bases from V and 3 from J, leaving 10 bases between them. The germline V gene encodes CDR1 SGHDN and CDR2 FVKESK. The CDR3 runs 14 residues. The CDR3 nucleotides are TGTGCCAGCAGCCCCCTTGGGGTTGGAAACACCATATATTTT. The encoded protein is CASSPLGVGNTIYF.

This clone was seen repeatedly, ten times or more. The chain joins TRBV7-9 to TRBJ1-2; D ambiguous. Germline V gene data show CDR1 as SEHNR and CDR2 as FQNEAQ (reference sequence). The CDR3 is 14 amino acids. V dropped 1 base and J dropped 6 bases, with 12 bases sitting between them. This CDR3 reads CASSLDGSVHGYTF. The CDR3 nucleotides read TGTGCCAGCAGCTTAGACGGCAGTGTCCATGGCTACACCTTC.